The clone carrying this T cell receptor (beta chain) has just a few counts. What it binds is not known. PCR was performed a second time for about 6 to 12 cycles using a sample-barcoded 5' primer and a J-beta primer mix. Every molecule of cDNA carried a tag from a template-switch adaptor with 12 random nucleotides. Each CDR3 protein gets one entry after TCRdb re-called the 5' RACE reads with MiXCR. The sample includes about 1.6 million distinct CDR3 sequences, roughly 32% of them seen just once. The data were taken from a study of blood T cells in healthy people across ages. Study as a whole: About one barcoded TCR beta cDNA was captured per two T cells. General observations from the study: Possibly confounding the expanded clonotype changes was the fact that donor CMV status was unknown.

Trimming cost V 0 bases and J 7 bases, with 16 bases left between them. The V gene's germline CDR1 is MNHEY and CDR2 SVGAGI. This CDR3 has 15 residues. The TCR originated in a young woman in good health. The chain joins TRBV6-5 to TRBJ2-7; a weak D match, TRBD2 (6 bases). Sequenced material: blood. CDR3 loop: CASSYSLAITREQYF. The CDR3 nucleotides read TGTGCCAGCAGTTACTCACTAGCAATCACCCGGGAGCAGTACTTC.